Listed here are 27 T cell receptor beta chains from one sample, sequenced in a study of blood T cell repertoires in COVID-19. TCRdb keeps only in-frame clones here, not all; method: immunoSEQ multiplex PCR. The profile covers approximately 220,000 clones, with roughly 89% appearing a single time and roughly 4% taken by the ten largest. Material: PBMCs or T cells enriched from blood (not recorded which). The origin of the receptors is a woman younger than 45 with acute COVID-19.

V is TRBV28 and J is TRBJ2-3, with 7 bases lining up with TRBD1. CDR3 size: 15 residues. The germline gives CDR1 MDHEN, CDR2 SYDVKM. Trimming cost V 2 bases and J 4 bases; bases outside gene matches: 6. The CDR3 spells CASSLVRGQSDTQYF. The CDR3 DNA sequence: TGTGCCAGCAGTTTAGTTAGGGGGCAGTCAGATACGCAGTATTTT.

The V call is TRBV25-1, the J call TRBJ1-6, with D perhaps matching TRBD1 (6 bases). The CDR3 is 15 amino acids. Germline V gene sequence: CDR1 MGHDK, CDR2 SYGVNS. V was clipped by 2 bases and J by 10 bases, with 15 bases between them. CDR3 residues: CASSEPQGRGSPLHF. The DNA for the CDR3 is TGTGCCAGCAGTGAACCACAGGGTCGGGGATCACCCCTCCACTTT.

This chain joins TRBV7-7 and TRBJ2-2; D is possibly TRBD2 (6 bases). The CDR3 consists of 17 residues. In germline, CDR1 is SSHAT, CDR2 FNYEAQ (reference sequence). Trimming removed 7 bases at V and 3 bases at J, with 21 bases between. In DNA form, the CDR3 reads TGTGCCAGCACTTGGGCCTCGCCGGGACTGCACACCGGGGAGCTGTTTTTT. Amino acids: CASTWASPGLHTGELFF.

The V call is TRBV29-1, the J call TRBJ1-2; no definite D call. CDR1 is SQVTM, CDR2 ANQGSEA, per germline. V lost 4 bases to trimming and J lost 3 bases, with 12 bases between them. This CDR3 is 13 amino acids long. CDR3 amino acids: CSVVSSGDYGYTF. CDR3 DNA sequence: TGCAGCGTTGTCAGTTCCGGGGACTATGGCTACACCTTC. Together with reference TRBV29-1 and TRBJ1-2, the CDR3 gives the full variable domain: SAVISQKPSRDICQRGTSLTIQCQVDSQVTMMFWYRQQPGQSLTLIATANQGSEATYESGFVIDKFPISRPNLTFSTLTVSNMSPEDSSIYLCSVVSSGDYGYTFGSGTRLTVV.

The chain has TRBV12-3 or TRBV12-4 and TRBJ1-2, with 11 bases fitting TRBD1. Unmatched junction bases numbered 4, after V lost 7 bases and J lost 6 bases. This CDR3 contains 13 residues. CDR3 amino acids: CASNRDRGNGYTF. The CDR3 region has the DNA TGTGCCAGCAACCGGGACAGGGGGAATGGCTACACCTTC.

The chain links TRBV28 to TRBJ2-7; 12 bases agree with TRBD1. The CDR3 contains 16 residues. Germline CDR1 is MDHEN and CDR2 is SYDVKM. Losses at the gene ends were 5 bases for V and 4 bases for J; bases not matched to a gene: 9. This CDR3 is CASSLLPGQGAYEQYF. The CDR3 region has the DNA TGTGCCAGCAGTCTACTCCCGGGACAGGGGGCTTACGAGCAGTACTTC.

The chain has TRBV7-9 and TRBJ2-2; D is unclear. Germline V gene lookup returns CDR1 SEHNR and CDR2 FQNEAQ (reference sequence). V was cut by 8 bases and J by 0 bases, with 10 bases left in between. There are 14 residues in the CDR3. CDR3 region: CASGHKANTGELFF. In DNA, the CDR3 is TGTGCCAGCGGGCACAAAGCGAACACCGGGGAGCTGTTTTTT. Together with reference TRBV7-9 and TRBJ2-2, the CDR3 gives the full variable domain: DTGVSQNPRHKITKRGQNVTFRCDPISEHNRLYWYRQTLGQGPEFLTYFQNEAQLEKSRLLSDRFSAERPKGSFSTLEIQRTEQGDSAMYLCASGHKANTGELFFGEGSRLTVL.

A word on this clone: Within the sample, other DNA sequences also encode this same CDR3. The chain uses TRBV5-4 and TRBJ1-1; 7 bases align to TRBD1. CDR1 is SGHNT and CDR2 is YYREEE in the germline V gene (reference sequence). Losses at the gene ends were 2 bases for V and 3 bases for J; bases not matched to a gene: 1. The CDR3 is made up of 13 amino acids. The CDR3 spells CASSFDRDTEAFF. The DNA for the CDR3 is TGTGCCAGCAGCTTTGACAGGGACACTGAAGCTTTCTTT. Variable domain in full (rest from reference TRBV5-4 and TRBJ1-1): ETGVTQSPTHLIKTRGQQVTLRCSSQSGHNTVSWYQQALGQGPQFIFQYYREEENGRGNFPPRFSGLQFPNYSSELNVNALELDDSALYLCASSFDRDTEAFFGQGTRLTVV.

This CDR3 reads CASSYSGRAKGYTF. CDR3 in DNA: TGTGCCAGCAGTTACTCGGGCAGGGCAAAAGGCTACACCTTC. V is TRBV6-5 and J is TRBJ1-2, with a tentative D call TRBD1 (5 bases). The germline V gene has CDR1 MNHEY and CDR2 SVGAGI. The CDR3 is 14 amino acids. V shed 0 bases and J shed 8 bases, with 13 bases lying between them.

This chain connects TRBV7-2 to TRBJ2-7, with 7 nucleotides matching TRBD1. J lost 0 bases, V lost 6 bases, and 5 bases had no gene match. The CDR3 has 14 residues. Germline lookup yields CDR1 SGHTA and CDR2 FQGNSA. CDR3 in amino acids: CASRSPGGSYEQYF. CDR3 nucleotides: TGTGCCAGCAGATCCCCAGGGGGCTCCTACGAGCAGTACTTC.

The rearrangement uses TRBV20-1 and TRBJ2-5; TRBD1 agrees at 9 bases. CDR1 is DFQATT, CDR2 SNEGSKA, per germline (reference sequence). The CDR3 runs to 17 residues. Germline trimming cut 3 bases from V and 4 bases from J; bases unmatched to any gene: 15. In DNA form, the CDR3 reads TGCAGTGCTAGTATCCGCAGGGGACAGGGATTTGGAGAGACCCAGTACTTC. Translation: CSASIRRGQGFGETQYF.

The V call is TRBV11-3, the J call TRBJ2-5; a possible D gene is TRBD2 (6 bases). V was pared by 5 bases and J by 4 bases, with 20 bases between. CDR3 length: 16 residues. Germline lookup yields CDR1 SGHNT and CDR2 YENEEA. The CDR3 reads CASSRGARASPETQYF. The CDR3 DNA is TGTGCCAGCAGCCGCGGGGCCAGGGCCTCGCCAGAGACCCAGTACTTC.

The chain carries TRBV4-3 and TRBJ2-7; D is possibly TRBD2 (5 bases). Germline V gives CDR1 LGHNA, CDR2 YSLEER. The V end lost 4 bases, the J end lost 0 bases, and 7 bases lay between the germline ends. This CDR3 contains 13 residues. CDR3 in amino acids: CASSRGLSYEQYF. The DNA for the CDR3 is TGCGCCAGCAGCCGCGGACTCTCCTACGAGCAGTACTTC.

This clone was counted between two and nine times. The chain couples TRBV5-1 to TRBJ2-7; no clear D gene. The CDR3 runs 16 residues. The V gene's germline CDR1 is SGHRS and CDR2 YFSETQ. The V and J ends lost 0 bases and 1 base respectively, with 14 bases between them. CDR3 DNA sequence: TGCGCCAGCAGCTTGGCCGAGGCAGAATTATCCTACGAGCAGTACTTC. Its protein product is CASSLAEAELSYEQYF. Supplemented by reference TRBV5-1 and TRBJ2-7, the full variable domain reads KAGVTQTPRYLIKTRGQQVTLSCSPISGHRSVSWYQQTPGQGLQFLFEYFSETQRNKGNFPGRFSGRQFSNSRSEMNVSTLELGDSALYLCASSLAEAELSYEQYFGPGTRLTVT.

The V gene is TRBV18, the J gene TRBJ2-5; 11 nucleotides match TRBD1. Losses at the gene ends were 1 base for V and 5 bases for J; bases not matched to a gene: 18. Germline-derived CDR1 and CDR2 are KGHSH and LQKENI. The CDR3 contains 20 residues. The DNA of the CDR3 is TGTGCCAGCTCACCACGGACAGGGGGCTTCTCGCTTTCCTTTCTGGAGACCCAGTACTTC. This translates into CASSPRTGGFSLSFLETQYF.

The rearrangement joins TRBV18 to TRBJ2-1, with 7 bases that match TRBD1. Germline CDR1 and CDR2: KGHSH and LQKENI. The V segment lost 4 bases and the J segment 7 bases; nucleotides outside the gene matches: 4. The CDR3 runs 13 residues. The CDR3: CASSQDRLNEQFF. The DNA of the CDR3 is TGTGCCAGCTCACAGGACAGGCTTAATGAGCAGTTCTTC.

The chain employs TRBV7-2 and TRBJ2-7; 7 bases match TRBD1. From germline, CDR1 is SGHTA and CDR2 FQGNSA. This CDR3 is 15 amino acids long. V trimming: 5 bases; J trimming: 3 bases; junction bases outside the gene matches: 10. The CDR3 nucleotides read TGTGCCAGCAGCGCGGACCTGGGACAGAACTACGAGCAGTACTTC. Translated: CASSADLGQNYEQYF.

This chain's CDR3 is CASSFREVEQYF. CDR3 sequence (DNA): TGTGCCAGCAGCTTCCGGGAGGTCGAGCAGTACTTC. The chain joins TRBV5-5 to TRBJ2-7; the match to TRBD2 covers 7 bases. The CDR3 is 12 residues long. From germline, CDR1 is SGHKS and CDR2 YYEKEE (reference sequence). J was trimmed by 6 bases and V by 2 bases; bases with no gene match: 2.

The J gene is TRBJ2-3, the V gene TRBV2, with D hard to call. Per the germline V gene, CDR1 is SNHLY and CDR2 is FYNNEI. The CDR3 extends over 13 amino acids. V was shortened by 7 bases and J by 0 bases, with 8 bases between the two germline ends. CDR3: CASNYYSTDTQYF. Written as DNA, the CDR3 is TGTGCCAGCAACTACTATAGCACAGATACGCAGTATTTT.

The V call is TRBV4-1, the J call TRBJ2-3; TRBD1 might be the D (5 bases). The length of the CDR3 is 14 residues. V lost 2 bases to trimming and J lost 4 bases, with 10 bases between them. The germline gives CDR1 MGHRA, CDR2 YSYEKL. The CDR3 DNA is TGCGCCAGCAGCCAACAAGAAGGGGCAGATACGCAGTATTTT. Residues: CASSQQEGADTQYF.

This chain joins TRBV7-6 and TRBJ2-3, with D possibly TRBD1 on 6 matching bases. The germline V gene encodes CDR1 SGHVS and CDR2 FNYEAQ. This CDR3 spans 15 amino acids. Trimming left V 1 base short and J 0 bases short, with 8 bases between. CDR3 residues: CASSLEGVSTDTQYF. CDR3 sequence (DNA): TGTGCCAGCAGCTTAGAGGGGGTTAGCACAGATACGCAGTATTTT.

V and J are TRBV19 and TRBJ1-2, with 9 bases identical to TRBD1. The CDR3 totals 15 residues. The V segment lost 3 bases and the J segment 8 bases; nucleotides outside the gene matches: 10. Looked up from germline, CDR1 is LNHDA and CDR2 is SQIVND (reference sequence). CDR3: CASSIEGTGLGGYTF. As DNA, the CDR3 is TGTGCCAGTAGTATTGAAGGGACAGGGTTAGGAGGCTACACCTTC.

The chain combines TRBV7-2 with TRBJ1-3; TRBD1 might be the D (6 bases). Germline CDR1 SGHTA, CDR2 FQGNSA. This CDR3 comprises 14 residues. V was cut by 3 bases and J by 8 bases, with 14 bases left in between. The CDR3 spells CASSFTIQGHTIYF. The CDR3 nucleotides read TGTGCCAGCAGCTTCACCATCCAGGGGCACACCATATATTTT. The whole variable domain, remainder taken from reference TRBV7-2 and TRBJ1-3, is GAGVSQSPSNKVTEKGKDVELRCDPISGHTALYWYRQSLGQGLEFLIYFQGNSAPDKSGLPSDRFSAERTGGSVSTLTIQRTQQEDSAVYLCASSFTIQGHTIYFGEGSWLTVV.

This clone came up once. The chain has TRBV2 and TRBJ1-1; tentative D call: TRBD1 (5 bases). The length of the CDR3 is 15 residues. Germline CDR1 is SNHLY and CDR2 is FYNNEI. V gave up 2 bases and J gave up 2 bases, with 12 bases separating them. CDR3 sequence: CASSELRQINTEAFF. Here the CDR3 DNA reads TGTGCCAGCAGTGAATTGAGACAGATCAACACTGAAGCTTTCTTT.

J is TRBJ2-3 and V is TRBV5-4, with D possibly being TRBD2 (6 bases). Germline CDR1 is SGHNT and CDR2 is YYREEE (reference sequence). The V and J ends lost 5 bases and 3 bases respectively, with 22 bases between them. The CDR3 has 17 amino acids. Written as DNA, the CDR3 is TGTGCCAGCAGTCAATTACTAGCATGGGTCGAAACAGATACGCAGTATTTT. It translates to CASSQLLAWVETDTQYF.

The V and J genes are TRBV6-5 and TRBJ2-1; D gene ambiguous. The CDR3 has 11 residues. Germline assignment: CDR1 MNHEY and CDR2 SVGAGI. Between the trimmed V and J ends, which lost 6 bases and 8 bases, there was a span of 8 bases. The CDR3 spells CASSRRDEQFF. DNA for the CDR3: TGTGCCAGCAGCAGACGGGATGAGCAGTTCTTC.

This clone was detected only once. This chain links TRBV19 with TRBJ1-5; a weak D match, TRBD1 (6 bases). CDR1 and CDR2 (germline): LNHDA, SQIVND (reference sequence). The CDR3 is made up of 15 amino acids. Between the trimmed V and J ends, which lost 5 bases and 15 bases, there was a span of 26 bases. CDR3 coding DNA: TGTGCCAGTAGTCCGGGGACGGGGGGGCGCCGGTACTGGCATTTT. Its protein is CASSPGTGGRRYWHF.